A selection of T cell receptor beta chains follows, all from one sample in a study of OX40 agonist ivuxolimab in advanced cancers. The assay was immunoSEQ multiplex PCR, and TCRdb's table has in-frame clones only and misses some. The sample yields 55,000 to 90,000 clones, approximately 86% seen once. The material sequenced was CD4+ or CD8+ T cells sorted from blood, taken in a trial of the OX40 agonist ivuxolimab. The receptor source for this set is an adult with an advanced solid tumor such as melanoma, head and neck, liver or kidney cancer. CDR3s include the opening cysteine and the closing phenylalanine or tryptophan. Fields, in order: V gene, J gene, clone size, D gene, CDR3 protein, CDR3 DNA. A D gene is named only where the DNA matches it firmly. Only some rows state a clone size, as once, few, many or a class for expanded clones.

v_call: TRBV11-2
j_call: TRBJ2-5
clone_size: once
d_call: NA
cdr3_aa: CASSLAGSSQETQYF
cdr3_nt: TGTGCCAGCAGCTTGGCCGGGTCCTCTCAAGAGACCCAGTACTTC

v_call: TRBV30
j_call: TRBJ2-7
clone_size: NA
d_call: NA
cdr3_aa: CAWSVDTGSYEQYF
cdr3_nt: TGTGCCTGGAGTGTTGACACCGGGAGCTACGAGCAGTACTTC

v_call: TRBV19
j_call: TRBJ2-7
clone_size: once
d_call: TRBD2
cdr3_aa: CASSTREGYEQYF
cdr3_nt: TGTGCCAGTAGTACTCGGGAGGGCTACGAGCAGTACTTC

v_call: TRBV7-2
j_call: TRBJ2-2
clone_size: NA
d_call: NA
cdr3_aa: CASSLATTGELFF
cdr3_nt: TGTGCCAGCAGCTTAGCTACCACCGGGGAGCTGTTTTTT

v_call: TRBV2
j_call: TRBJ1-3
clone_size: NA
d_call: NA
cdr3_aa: CASSVVQGTDTIYF
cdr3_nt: TGTGCCAGCAGTGTAGTACAGGGTACGGACACCATATATTTT

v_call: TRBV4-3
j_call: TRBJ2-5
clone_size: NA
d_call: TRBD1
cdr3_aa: CASSQMTGLRETQYF
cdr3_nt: TGCGCCAGCAGCCAGATGACAGGGTTGCGGGAGACCCAGTACTTC

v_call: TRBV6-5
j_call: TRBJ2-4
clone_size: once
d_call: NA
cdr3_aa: CASRLDGLNIQYF
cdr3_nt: TGTGCCAGCAGGCTCGACGGCCTAAACATTCAGTACTTC

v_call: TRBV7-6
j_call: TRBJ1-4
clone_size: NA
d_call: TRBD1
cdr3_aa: CASSFRGRDEKLFF
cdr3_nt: TGTGCCAGCAGCTTCAGGGGGCGGGATGAAAAACTGTTTTTT

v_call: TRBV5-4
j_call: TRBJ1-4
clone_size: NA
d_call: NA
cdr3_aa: CASSRKGGGRTNEKLFF
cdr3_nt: TGTGCCAGCAGCCGGAAGGGGGGCGGTAGGACTAATGAAAAACTGTTTTTT

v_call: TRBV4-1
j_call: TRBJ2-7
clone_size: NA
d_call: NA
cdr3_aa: CASSQAQQRYEQYF
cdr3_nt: TGCGCCAGCAGCCAAGCCCAACAGAGGTACGAGCAGTACTTC

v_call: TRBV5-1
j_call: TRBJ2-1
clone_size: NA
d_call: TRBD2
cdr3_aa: CASTTSGSSYNEQFF
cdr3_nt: TGCGCCAGCACCACTAGCGGGAGTTCCTACAATGAGCAGTTCTTC

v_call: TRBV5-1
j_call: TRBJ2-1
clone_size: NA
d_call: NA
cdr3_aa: CASSLETDRRYNEQFF
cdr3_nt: TGCGCCAGCAGCTTGGAGACGGACAGACGTTACAATGAGCAGTTCTTC

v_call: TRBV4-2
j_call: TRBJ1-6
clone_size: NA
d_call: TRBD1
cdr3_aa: CASSHPGTGERHNSPLHF
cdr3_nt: TGTGCCAGCAGCCACCCCGGGACAGGGGAGAGGCATAATTCACCCCTCCACTTT

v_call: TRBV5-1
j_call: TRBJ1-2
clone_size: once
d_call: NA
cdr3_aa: CASSSTGVTYGYTF
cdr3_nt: TGCGCCAGCAGCTCAACGGGAGTTACTTATGGCTACACCTTC

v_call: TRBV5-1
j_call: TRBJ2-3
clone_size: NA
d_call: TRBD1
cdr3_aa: CASSSQHRGQGDTQYF
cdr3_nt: TGCGCCAGCAGCTCGCAGCACAGGGGGCAAGGGGATACGCAGTATTTT

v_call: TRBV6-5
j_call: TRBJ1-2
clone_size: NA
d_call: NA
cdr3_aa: CASRDPGRANYGYTF
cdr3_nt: TGTGCCAGCAGAGATCCGGGGCGAGCTAACTATGGCTACACCTTC

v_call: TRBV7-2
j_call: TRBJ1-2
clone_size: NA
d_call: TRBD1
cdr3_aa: CASSQGTDGYTF
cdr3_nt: TGTGCCAGCAGCCAAGGGACAGATGGCTACACCTTC

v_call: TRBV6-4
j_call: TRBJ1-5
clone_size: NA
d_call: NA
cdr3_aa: CATAGGGTSQPQHF
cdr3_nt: TGTGCCACCGCGGGGGGGGGTACTAGTCAGCCCCAGCATTTT

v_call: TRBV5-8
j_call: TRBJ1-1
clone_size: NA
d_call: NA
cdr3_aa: CASRPGFPRFTEAFF
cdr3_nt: TGTGCCAGCAGGCCCGGGTTCCCTCGTTTCACTGAAGCTTTCTTT

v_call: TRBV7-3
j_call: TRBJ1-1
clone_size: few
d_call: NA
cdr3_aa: CASSPNPSRENTEAFF
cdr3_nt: TGTGCCAGCAGCCCTAACCCCTCGAGGGAGAACACTGAAGCTTTCTTT

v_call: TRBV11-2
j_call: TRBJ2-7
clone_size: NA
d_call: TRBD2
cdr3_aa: CASSSLWAGRTLPIHEQYF
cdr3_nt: TGTGCCAGCAGCTCTCTATGGGCCGGGAGGACCCTGCCGATCCACGAGCAGTACTTC

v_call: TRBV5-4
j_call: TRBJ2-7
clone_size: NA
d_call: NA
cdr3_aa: CASSLVGAHEQYF
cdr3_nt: TGTGCCAGCAGCTTGGTAGGGGCCCACGAGCAGTACTTC

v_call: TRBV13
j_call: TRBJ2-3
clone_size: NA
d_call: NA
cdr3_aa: CASSSKQLSTDTQYF
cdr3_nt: TGTGCCAGCAGCTCAAAGCAGTTAAGCACAGATACGCAGTATTTT

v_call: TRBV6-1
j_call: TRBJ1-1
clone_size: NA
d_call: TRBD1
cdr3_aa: CASSGPPGQGSTEAFF
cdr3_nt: TGTGCCAGCAGTGGGCCTCCGGGACAGGGGTCCACTGAAGCTTTCTTT

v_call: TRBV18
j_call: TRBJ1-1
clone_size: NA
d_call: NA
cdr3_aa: CASSPQDNTEAFF
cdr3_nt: TGTGCCAGCTCACCTCAGGATAACACTGAAGCTTTCTTT

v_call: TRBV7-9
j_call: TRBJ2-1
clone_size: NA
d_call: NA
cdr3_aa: CASSSRRFGGRDEQFF
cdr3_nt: TGTGCCAGCAGCTCACGACGGTTTGGGGGCCGGGATGAGCAGTTCTTC

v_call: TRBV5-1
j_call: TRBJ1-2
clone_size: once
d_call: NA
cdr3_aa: CASTRVGDNPNYGYTF
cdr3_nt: TGCGCCAGCACCCGCGTTGGGGACAACCCTAACTATGGCTACACCTTC

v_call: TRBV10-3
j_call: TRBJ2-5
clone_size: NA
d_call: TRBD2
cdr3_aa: CAISENPGLAGSAQYF
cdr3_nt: TGTGCCATCAGTGAAAACCCGGGACTAGCGGGATCGGCCCAGTACTTC

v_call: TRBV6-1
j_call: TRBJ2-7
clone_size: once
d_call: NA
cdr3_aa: CASSRGLQGSNEQYF
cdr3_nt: TGTGCCAGCTCCCGAGGGCTACAGGGTTCAAACGAGCAGTACTTC

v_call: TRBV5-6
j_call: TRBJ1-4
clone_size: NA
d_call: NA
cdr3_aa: CASSLNLNEKLFF
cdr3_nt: TGTGCCAGCAGCTTGAATCTTAATGAAAAACTGTTTTTT

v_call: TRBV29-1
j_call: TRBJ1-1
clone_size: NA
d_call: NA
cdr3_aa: CSATSQGNTEAFF
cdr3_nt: TGCAGCGCCACATCCCAGGGGAACACTGAAGCTTTCTTT

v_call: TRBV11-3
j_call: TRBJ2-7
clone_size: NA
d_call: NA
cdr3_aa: CASSLVAGHEQYF
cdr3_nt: TGTGCCAGCAGCTTAGTTGCGGGCCACGAGCAGTACTTC

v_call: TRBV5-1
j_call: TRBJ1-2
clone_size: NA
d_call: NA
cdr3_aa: CASSLEPGSTNYGYTF
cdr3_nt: TGCGCCAGCAGCTTAGAACCAGGGAGTACAAACTATGGCTACACCTTC

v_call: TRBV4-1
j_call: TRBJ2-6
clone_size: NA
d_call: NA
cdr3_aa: CASSQEAWGRGANVLTF
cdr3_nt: TGCGCCAGCAGCCAAGAGGCTTGGGGGAGAGGGGCCAACGTCCTGACTTTC

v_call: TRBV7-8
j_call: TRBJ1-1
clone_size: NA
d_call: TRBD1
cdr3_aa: CASSVTGGTEAFF
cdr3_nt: TGTGCCAGCAGCGTCACAGGGGGCACTGAAGCTTTCTTT

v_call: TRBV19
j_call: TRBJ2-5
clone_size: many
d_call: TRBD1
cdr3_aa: CASSISTGGETQYF
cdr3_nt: TGTGCCAGTAGTATTTCGACAGGGGGAGAGACCCAGTACTTC

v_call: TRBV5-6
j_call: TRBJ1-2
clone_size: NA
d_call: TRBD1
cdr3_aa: CASSLGGTGQGYGYTF
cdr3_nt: TGTGCCAGCAGCTTGGGTGGAACGGGACAGGGCTATGGCTACACCTTC

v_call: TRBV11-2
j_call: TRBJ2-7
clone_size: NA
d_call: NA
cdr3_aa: CASSLFRQTYEQYF
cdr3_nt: TGTGCCAGCAGCTTGTTTAGACAAACCTACGAGCAGTACTTC

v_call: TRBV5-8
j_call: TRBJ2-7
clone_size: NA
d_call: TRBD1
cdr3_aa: CASSPPGDRVGYF
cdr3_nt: TGTGCCAGCAGCCCCCCGGGCGACAGGGTCGGGTACTTC

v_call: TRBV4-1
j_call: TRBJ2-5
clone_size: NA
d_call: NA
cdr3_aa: CASSQDGAREETQYF
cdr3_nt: TGCGCCAGCAGCCAAGATGGCGCCAGGGAAGAGACCCAGTACTTC

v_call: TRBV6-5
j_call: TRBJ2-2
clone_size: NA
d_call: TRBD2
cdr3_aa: CASGAWEGTGELFF
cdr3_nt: TGTGCCAGCGGGGCTTGGGAGGGAACCGGGGAGCTGTTTTTT

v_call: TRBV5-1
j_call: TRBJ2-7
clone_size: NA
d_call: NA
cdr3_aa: CASSWDSTSSHSYEQYF
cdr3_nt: TGCGCCAGCAGCTGGGATTCGACATCTTCACACTCCTACGAGCAGTACTTC

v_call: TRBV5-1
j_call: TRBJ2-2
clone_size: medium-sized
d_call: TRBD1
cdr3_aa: CASSLVGQGVLANTGELFF
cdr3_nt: TGCGCCAGCAGCTTGGTGGGACAGGGGGTCCTCGCGAACACCGGGGAGCTGTTTTTT

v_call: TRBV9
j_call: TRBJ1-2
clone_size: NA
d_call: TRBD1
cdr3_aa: CASSTGTGGLRYTF
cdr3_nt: TGTGCCAGCAGTACGGGGACAGGGGGGTTACGCTACACCTTC

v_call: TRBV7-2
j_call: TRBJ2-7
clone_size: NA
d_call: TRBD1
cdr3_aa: CASSSSPRQGIYEQYF
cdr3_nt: TGTGCCAGCAGCTCCTCTCCGCGACAGGGGATCTACGAGCAGTACTTC

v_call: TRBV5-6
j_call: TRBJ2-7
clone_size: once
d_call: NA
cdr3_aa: CASTDRTGGLGIVDEQYF
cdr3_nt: TGTGCCAGCACCGATAGGACTGGTGGGCTAGGGATTGTTGACGAGCAGTACTTC

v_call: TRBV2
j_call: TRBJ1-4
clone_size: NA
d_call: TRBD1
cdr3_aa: CASTQLTGFEKLFF
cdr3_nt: TGTGCCAGCACTCAATTGACAGGGTTTGAAAAACTGTTTTTT

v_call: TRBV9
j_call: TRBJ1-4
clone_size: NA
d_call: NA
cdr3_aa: CASSVAQGYGEKLFF
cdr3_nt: TGTGCCAGCAGCGTAGCCCAGGGGTATGGTGAAAAACTGTTTTTT

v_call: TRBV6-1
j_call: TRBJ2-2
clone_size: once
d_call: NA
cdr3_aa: CASRLSWSGTGELFF
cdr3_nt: TGTGCCAGCAGACTTAGTTGGTCGGGCACCGGGGAGCTGTTTTTT

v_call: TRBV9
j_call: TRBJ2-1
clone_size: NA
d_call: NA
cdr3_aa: CASSQDRTSSYNEQFF
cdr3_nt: TGTGCCAGCAGCCAGGATAGGACAAGTTCCTACAATGAGCAGTTCTTC

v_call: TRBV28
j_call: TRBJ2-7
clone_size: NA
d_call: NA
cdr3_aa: CAITTKDSYEQYF
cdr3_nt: TGTGCCATTACGACAAAAGACTCCTACGAGCAGTACTTC

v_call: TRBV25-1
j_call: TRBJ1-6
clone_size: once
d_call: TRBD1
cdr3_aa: CASSEGQAGWNSPLHF
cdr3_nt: TGTGCCAGCAGTGAGGGACAGGCCGGCTGGAATTCACCCCTCCACTTT

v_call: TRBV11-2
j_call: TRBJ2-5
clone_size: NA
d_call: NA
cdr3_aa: CASSSQQETQYF
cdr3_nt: TGTGCCAGCAGCTCCCAACAAGAGACCCAGTACTTC

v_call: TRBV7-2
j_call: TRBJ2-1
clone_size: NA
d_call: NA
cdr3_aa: CASSLAGSSYNEQFF
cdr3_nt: TGTGCCAGCAGCTTGGCCGGGAGCTCCTACAATGAGCAGTTCTTC

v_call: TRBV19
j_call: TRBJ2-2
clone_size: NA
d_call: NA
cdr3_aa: CASSHRRSGVDGELFF
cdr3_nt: TGTGCCAGTAGTCATAGACGCTCAGGGGTTGACGGGGAGCTGTTTTTT

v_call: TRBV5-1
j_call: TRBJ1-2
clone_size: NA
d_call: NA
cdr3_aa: CASSLGDRNYGYTF
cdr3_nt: TGCGCCAGCAGCTTGGGCGACAGAAACTATGGCTACACCTTC

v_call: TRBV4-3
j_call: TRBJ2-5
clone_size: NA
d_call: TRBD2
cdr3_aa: CASSQAWLAGGYQETQYF
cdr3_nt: TGCGCCAGCAGCCAAGCGTGGCTAGCGGGGGGGTACCAAGAGACCCAGTACTTC

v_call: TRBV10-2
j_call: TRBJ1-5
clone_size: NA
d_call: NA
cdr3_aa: CASGARGLNQPQHF
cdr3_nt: TGCGCCAGCGGAGCCAGGGGCCTAAATCAGCCCCAGCATTTT

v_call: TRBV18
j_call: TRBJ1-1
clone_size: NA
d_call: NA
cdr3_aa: CASSPYLEEAFF
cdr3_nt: TGTGCCAGCTCACCTTACCTTGAAGAGGCTTTCTTT